This T cell receptor beta chain was retrieved from a study of blood T cell repertoires in COVID-19. Study context: Material from acute and convalescent COVID-19 was sourced from the United States, Italy and Spain. From T cells, B-cell-depleted T cells, or PBMCs came the material, which was cDNA or gDNA.

Per the original methods: Scientists estimated how many nucleated cells there were by amplifying reference gene primers. Clones were sequenced by immunoSEQ multiplex PCR, and TCRdb holds only the in-frame ones, with some missing. V and J calls plus clone size are reproduced from that table; the DNA served to infer D and trimming. This repertoire shows roughly 250,000 clones, roughly 90% found once; its top ten account for 2% to 2.5%. This CDR3 spans 14 amino acids. Per germline, CDR1 MNHNY and CDR2 SVGAGI (reference sequence). V was shortened by 2 bases and J by 5 bases, with 12 bases between the two germline ends. This clone was counted once.

The receptor comes from a woman aged 40 to 49 who had recovered from COVID-19. The sequenced sample consisted of peripheral blood. V is TRBV6-6 and J is TRBJ2-5; tentatively, D is TRBD1 (5 bases). The CDR3 coding sequence is TGTGCCAGCAGTTACCCCTTCAGGGTCGAGACCCAGTACTTC. Amino acid sequence: CASSYPFRVETQYF.